This passage covers 24 T cell receptor beta chains from one sample sequenced in a study of CD8+ T cells in alopecia areata. Once RNA had been extracted, it was reverse transcribed into cDNA to act as the sequencing template. Assay: immunoSEQ multiplex PCR; the TCRdb copy retains only in-frame clones and omits some. In the table there are more than 110,000 clones, around four fifths of which are singletons. Stated treatment: oral pan-JAK inhibitor, 5-10 mg twice daily. The source was CD8+ T cells sorted from blood, collected at week 4, from a patient treated with tofacitinib. The origin of the receptors is a human donor with alopecia areata.

A few counts support this clone. The V and J genes are TRBV27 and TRBJ2-7; no reliable D call. Deletions cut 0 bases from V and 3 bases from J, with 6 bases between. This CDR3 spans 13 amino acids. From germline, CDR1 is MNHEY and CDR2 SMNVEV (reference sequence). The CDR3 DNA follows: TGTGCCAGCAGTTTATCCCCCCTCTACGAGCAGTACTTC. Translating it yields CASSLSPLYEQYF.

The V gene is TRBV7-9, the J gene TRBJ2-5; 10 positions match TRBD2. V trimming: 6 bases; J trimming: 5 bases; junction bases outside the gene matches: 15. This CDR3 contains 17 residues. CDR1 and CDR2 from the germline V gene are SEHNR and FQNEAQ (reference sequence). The CDR3 loop reads CASRPTTSGVLPETQYF. In DNA form, the CDR3 reads TGTGCCAGCAGACCCACAACTAGCGGGGTCTTACCCGAGACCCAGTACTTC.

The J gene is TRBJ2-6, the V gene TRBV15; the match to TRBD2 covers 7 bases. With V trimmed by 5 bases and J by 3 bases, 1 base remained unmatched. CDR3 length: 14 amino acids. CDR1 and CDR2 from the germline V gene are LNHNV and YYDKDF (reference sequence). The CDR3 coding sequence is TGTGCCACCAGCGGGAGGGATGGGGCCAACGTCCTGACTTTC. Its protein is CATSGRDGANVLTF. The full variable domain, rest sourced from reference TRBV15 and TRBJ2-6, is DAMVIQNPRYQVTQFGKPVTLSCSQTLNHNVMYWYQQKSSQAPKLLFHYYDKDFNNEADTPDNFQSRRPNTSFCFLDIRSPGLGDTAMYLCATSGRDGANVLTFGAGSRLTVL.

The chain uses TRBV29-1 and TRBJ1-1, with D maybe TRBD1 (5 bases). Germline V gene data show CDR1 as SQVTM and CDR2 as ANQGSEA. This CDR3 is 14 amino acids long. The ends were cut back, 4 bases at V and 2 bases at J, with 14 bases in the middle. CDR3 sequence (DNA): TGCAGCGTTGGGGGGGATATTCTAAACACTGAAGCTTTCTTT. Translated: CSVGGDILNTEAFF. The full variable domain, rest sourced from reference TRBV29-1 and TRBJ1-1, is SAVISQKPSRDICQRGTSLTIQCQVDSQVTMMFWYRQQPGQSLTLIATANQGSEATYESGFVIDKFPISRPNLTFSTLTVSNMSPEDSSIYLCSVGGDILNTEAFFGQGTRLTVV.

The DNA of the CDR3 is TGTGCCAGCAGCCGGACAGGGGAAGAGACCCAGTACTTC. This gives the protein CASSRTGEETQYF. The chain couples TRBV7-9 to TRBJ2-5, with 9 positions matching TRBD1. V lost 5 bases, J lost 3 bases, and 1 base stayed unmatched. The germline V gene encodes CDR1 SEHNR and CDR2 FQNEAQ (reference sequence). The CDR3 sequence is 13 residues long. The variable domain in full, with the rest retrieved from reference TRBV7-9 and TRBJ2-5, is DTGVSQNPRHKITKRGQNVTFRCDPISEHNRLYWYRQTLGQGPEFLTYFQNEAQLEKSRLLSDRFSAERPKGSFSTLEIQRTEQGDSAMYLCASSRTGEETQYFGPGTRLLVL.

V is TRBV11-2 and J is TRBJ1-1, with D possibly TRBD1 on 6 matching bases. The CDR3 extends over 16 amino acids. V lost 5 bases and J lost 1, with 17 bases in between. CDR1 and CDR2 from the germline V gene are SGHAT and FQNNGV. The CDR3 sequence is CASSPSATGGNTEAFF. DNA for the CDR3: TGTGCCAGCAGCCCGTCTGCGACAGGCGGGAACACTGAAGCTTTCTTT.

The chain combines TRBV6-5 with TRBJ2-7, with 7 bases matching TRBD1. The CDR3 extends over 13 amino acids. With 6 bases clipped from V and 1 base from J, the junction kept 3 bases outside the gene matches. Germline CDR1 MNHEY, CDR2 SVGAGI. CDR3 nucleotides: TGTGCCAGCAGCCACAGGGGTTCCTACGAGCAGTACTTC. It codes for CASSHRGSYEQYF.

V usage is TRBV4-1 and J usage is TRBJ2-5; perhaps TRBD1 as D (6 bases). Germline-derived CDR1 and CDR2 are MGHRA and YSYEKL. Trimming cost V 4 bases and J 4 bases, with 10 bases left between them. The CDR3 has 13 residues. In DNA form, the CDR3 reads TGCGCCAGCAGCCCACCAGGGGTAGAGACCCAGTACTTC. Translating gives CASSPPGVETQYF.

The DNA for the CDR3 is TGTGCCAGCAGTGGAGACAGACCGGAGCAGTTCTTC. Translated, it gives CASSGDRPEQFF. The gene calls are TRBV2 and TRBJ2-1, with D possibly matching TRBD1 (5 bases). Germline V gene sequence: CDR1 SNHLY, CDR2 FYNNEI. This CDR3 contains 12 residues. Deletions cut 4 bases from V and 10 bases from J, with 11 bases between.

The CDR3 DNA sequence: TGTGCCAGCGGGACAGCAGGGACAGATACGCAGTATTTT. Translating gives CASGTAGTDTQYF. The chain recombines TRBV10-3 with TRBJ2-3, with D perhaps TRBD1 (7 bases). Germline values: CDR1 ENHRY, CDR2 SYGVKD. Deletions cut 10 bases from V and 3 bases from J, with 14 bases between. This CDR3 has 13 residues.

This clone was seen more than once but under ten times. The chain is built from TRBV29-1 and TRBJ2-1; TRBD2 matches at 8 bases. The CDR3 covers 17 residues. The V segment lost 3 bases and the J segment 4 bases; nucleotides outside the gene matches: 14. Looked up from germline, CDR1 is SQVTM and CDR2 is ANQGSEA. CDR3 amino acids: CSVDEFRSGGRYNEQFF. In nucleotides, the CDR3 is TGCAGCGTTGATGAGTTTCGAAGCGGGGGACGTTACAATGAGCAGTTCTTC.

A single count supports this clone. The rearrangement joins TRBV27 to TRBJ2-3; D call uncertain. This CDR3 is built from 15 residues. Germline V gene lookup returns CDR1 MNHEY and CDR2 SMNVEV (reference sequence). Trimming took 3 bases from V and 0 from J, leaving 10 bases between them. The CDR3 loop is CASSLFYPSTDTQYF. The CDR3 DNA reads TGTGCCAGCAGTTTGTTCTACCCTAGCACAGATACGCAGTATTTT.

The rearrangement links TRBV7-8 to TRBJ2-7; 9 positions match TRBD2. The V segment lost 2 bases and the J segment 5 bases; nucleotides outside the gene matches: 1. The length of the CDR3 is 13 residues. Looked up from germline, CDR1 is SGHVS and CDR2 is FQNEAQ. CDR3 nucleotide sequence: TGTGCCAGCAGCTTAAGCGGGGGGAACGAGCAGTACTTC. It codes for CASSLSGGNEQYF.

This chain uses TRBV5-1 with TRBJ2-3, with D unclear. The CDR3 length is 17 residues. Trimming shortened V by 0 bases and J by 2 bases, and 16 bases separated the two germline ends. Germline V gives CDR1 SGHRS, CDR2 YFSETQ. CDR3: CASSLGLGQTLTDTQYF. The CDR3 DNA follows: TGCGCCAGCAGCTTGGGACTGGGTCAGACCCTCACAGATACGCAGTATTTT. The variable domain in full, with the rest retrieved from reference TRBV5-1 and TRBJ2-3, is KAGVTQTPRYLIKTRGQQVTLSCSPISGHRSVSWYQQTPGQGLQFLFEYFSETQRNKGNFPGRFSGRQFSNSRSEMNVSTLELGDSALYLCASSLGLGQTLTDTQYFGPGTRLTVL.

The chain carries TRBV4-1 and TRBJ2-5, with 11 bases lining up with TRBD2. The germline CDR1 and CDR2 sequences are MGHRA and YSYEKL. V gave up 0 bases and J gave up 4 bases; unmatched junction bases: 1. This CDR3 is built from 15 residues. CDR3 sequence: CASSQDGLAGETQYF. As DNA, the CDR3 is TGCGCCAGCAGCCAAGATGGACTAGCGGGAGAGACCCAGTACTTC.

V usage is TRBV5-1 and J usage is TRBJ1-2; no firm D call. V was pared by 0 bases and J by 8 bases, with 14 bases between. Germline values: CDR1 SGHRS, CDR2 YFSETQ. The CDR3 has 14 amino acids. The CDR3 here is CASSLDSAPSGYTF. The CDR3 DNA reads TGCGCCAGCAGCTTGGATTCGGCCCCCTCCGGCTACACCTTC.

This chain links TRBV7-3 with TRBJ2-1, with TRBD2 identical over 8 bases. The CDR3 sequence is 15 residues long. Germline V lookup: CDR1 SGHTA, CDR2 FQGTGA. Trimming took 5 bases from V and 0 from J; bases not matched to a gene: 3. CDR3 DNA: TGTGCCAGCAGCAGCGGGACTAGCTCCTACAATGAGCAGTTCTTC. Amino acid sequence: CASSSGTSSYNEQFF.

The V call is TRBV7-2, the J call TRBJ2-3; D may correspond to TRBD1 or TRBD2 (6 bases each). This CDR3 has 15 residues. V lost 1 base to trimming and J lost 3 bases, with 11 bases between them. CDR1 is SGHTA, CDR2 FQGNSA, per germline. Written as DNA, the CDR3 is TGTGCCAGCAGCTTAGTGGGGGGCACTACAGATACGCAGTATTTT. It is translated as CASSLVGGTTDTQYF. The full variable domain, its missing parts supplied by reference TRBV7-2 and TRBJ2-3, is GAGVSQSPSNKVTEKGKDVELRCDPISGHTALYWYRQSLGQGLEFLIYFQGNSAPDKSGLPSDRFSAERTGGSVSTLTIQRTQQEDSAVYLCASSLVGGTTDTQYFGPGTRLTVL.

The chain employs TRBV6-5 and TRBJ2-5; D is possibly TRBD2 (6 bases). The CDR3 spans 15 residues. Trimming stripped 8 bases from V and 1 base from J, with 17 bases between. Looked up from germline, CDR1 is MNHEY and CDR2 is SVGAGI. The CDR3 sequence: CASRRDSESQETQYF. The CDR3 DNA reads TGTGCCAGCCGGCGGGACTCAGAGAGCCAAGAGACCCAGTACTTC.

This rearrangement joins TRBV5-5 to TRBJ2-7; 8 nucleotides line up with TRBD1. CDR1 and CDR2 (germline): SGHKS, YYEKEE (reference sequence). This CDR3 has 16 amino acids. The V segment lost 4 bases and the J segment 6 bases; nucleotides outside the gene matches: 15. The CDR3 loop is CASSPNPPGQGSEQYF. The CDR3 DNA sequence: TGTGCCAGCAGCCCGAATCCTCCCGGACAGGGATCCGAGCAGTACTTC. Using reference TRBV5-5 and TRBJ2-7 for the parts outside the CDR3, the full variable domain is DAGVTQSPTHLIKTRGQQVTLRCSPISGHKSVSWYQQVLGQGPQFIFQYYEKEERGRGNFPDRFSARQFPNYSSELNVNALLLGDSALYLCASSPNPPGQGSEQYFGPGTRLTVT.

The chain is built from TRBV19 and TRBJ2-2; D call uncertain. The germline V gene has CDR1 LNHDA and CDR2 SQIVND (reference sequence). The V end lost 1 base, the J end lost 7 bases, and 7 bases lay between the germline ends. The CDR3 is made up of 13 amino acids. In DNA form, the CDR3 reads TGTGCCAGTAGTATAGCGTGGGGCGGGGAGCTGTTTTTT. Its translation is CASSIAWGGELFF.

The chain combines TRBV11-2 with TRBJ2-7, with 9 bases that match TRBD1. Per the germline V gene, CDR1 is SGHAT and CDR2 is FQNNGV. The trim removed 4 bases at V and 2 bases at J, leaving 12 bases unmatched. This CDR3 has 17 residues. CDR3 bases: TGTGCCAGCAGCTCGAACCTACAGGGGGCGTTTCCCTACGAGCAGTACTTC. Amino acid sequence: CASSSNLQGAFPYEQYF.

The chain carries TRBV2 and TRBJ2-7; 7 nucleotides line up with TRBD1. The CDR3 runs 13 residues. The ends lost 6 bases at V and 5 bases at J; junction bases unmatched: 7. Germline-derived CDR1 and CDR2 are SNHLY and FYNNEI. The CDR3 nucleotides read TGTGCCAGCAGGGTAAGGGACAGTGACGAGCAGTACTTC. Translation: CASRVRDSDEQYF. The full variable domain, with the rest looked up from reference TRBV2 and TRBJ2-7, is EPEVTQTPSHQVTQMGQEVILRCVPISNHLYFYWYRQILGQKVEFLVSFYNNEISEKSEIFDDQFSVERPDGSNFTLKIRSTKLEDSAMYFCASRVRDSDEQYFGPGTRLTVT.

This chain uses TRBV7-8 with TRBJ2-7, with 7 positions matching TRBD2. Unmatched junction bases numbered 8, after V lost 4 bases and J lost 2 bases. The CDR3 runs 15 residues. CDR1 and CDR2 (germline): SGHVS, FQNEAQ. The CDR3 nucleotides are TGTGCCAGCAGCTCCACCCGCGGGGGAACCTACGAGCAGTACTTC. Protein product: CASSSTRGGTYEQYF.